Each of the 27 T cell receptor beta chains below was sequenced from the same sample in a study of glioma-infiltrating T cells after dendritic cell vaccination. Documented time point: after dendritic cell vaccination, including at tumor progression/relapse. Generated by immunoSEQ multiplex PCR, the TCRdb table keeps only in-frame clones and is missing some. The sample shows roughly 56,000 clones, under 90% of them seen only once. The specimen comprised blood, sampled after dendritic cell vaccination. The receptors here all came from a human donor with glioblastoma.

V usage is TRBV5-1 and J usage is TRBJ1-2, with D perhaps matching TRBD1 (5 bases). The CDR3 contains 15 residues. Trimming left V 4 bases short and J 4 bases short, with 17 bases between. Germline lookup yields CDR1 SGHRS and CDR2 YFSETQ. In DNA form, the CDR3 reads TGCGCCAGCAGCCCCCAGGGTGGGGCCATCTATGGCTACACCTTC. The encoded protein is CASSPQGGAIYGYTF.

This clone showed up just a few times. V usage is TRBV21-1 and J usage is TRBJ2-7; the D segment call TRBD2 is taken from the table without a DNA check. TRBV21-1 is recorded as a pseudogene. CDR3 length: 19 residues. The CDR3 DNA sequence: TGTGCCAGCAGCGCACCGGGGGGGCTAGCGGGGGGCCCCTCCTACGAGCAGTACTTC. Its translation: CASSAPGGLAGGPSYEQYF.

The chain joins TRBV11-2 to TRBJ2-1, with D perhaps matching TRBD2 (6 bases). CDR1 is SGHAT and CDR2 is FQNNGV in the germline V gene. Trimming removed 4 bases from V and 10 bases from J, with 11 bases in between. This CDR3 comprises 12 residues. In nucleotides, the CDR3 is TGTGCCAGCAGCTCCCCGGGACTGGAGCAGTTCTTC. It is translated as CASSSPGLEQFF. The whole variable domain, remainder taken from reference TRBV11-2 and TRBJ2-1, is EAGVAQSPRYKIIEKRQSVAFWCNPISGHATLYWYQQILGQGPKLLIQFQNNGVVDDSQLPKDRFSAERLKGVDSTLKIQPAKLEDSAVYLCASSSPGLEQFFGPGTRLTVL.

Concerning this clone itself: One end of the junction is discordant with germline, which a read error may explain. Distinct nucleotide sequences in the sample also encode this CDR3. This chain links TRBV5-4 with TRBJ1-6; 8 nucleotides match TRBD1. Germline loops: CDR1 SGHNT, CDR2 YYREEE (reference sequence). CDR3 size: 14 residues. CDR3 nucleotide sequence: TGTGCCAGCAGCCTGGGGGACAGGAATTCCCCCCTCCACTTT. Translated, it gives CASSLGDRNSPLHF.

This chain joins TRBV9 and TRBJ2-2, with D tentatively TRBD1 (6 bases). V gave up 3 bases and J gave up 5 bases, with 17 bases separating them. This CDR3 has 16 residues. The V gene's germline CDR1 is SGDLS and CDR2 YYNGEE. For the CDR3, the DNA is TGTGCCAGCAGCGGACGAGGGGGTAGAAATACCGGGGAGCTGTTTTTT. Translation gives CASSGRGGRNTGELFF.

This rearrangement joins TRBV6-5 to TRBJ2-7, with a weak D call TRBD1 (5 bases). Germline CDR1 MNHEY, CDR2 SVGAGI. Trimming shortened V by 4 bases and J by 5 bases, and 21 bases separated the two germline ends. The CDR3 length is 16 residues. The CDR3 DNA sequence: TGTGCCAGCAGTTTCCGCCGACAGATAGGGGTCGACGAGCAGTACTTC. Its translation is CASSFRRQIGVDEQYF.

The chain is built from TRBV5-1 and TRBJ2-5, with a possible D match to TRBD1 (5 bases). V was shortened by 4 bases and J by 3 bases, with 13 bases between the two germline ends. The germline gives CDR1 SGHRS, CDR2 YFSETQ. There are 14 residues in the CDR3. The CDR3 protein is CASSGSGQKETQYF. CDR3 in DNA: TGCGCCAGCAGCGGAAGTGGACAAAAAGAGACCCAGTACTTC.

The gene calls are TRBV14 and TRBJ2-1, with 10 bases fitting TRBD2. The V gene end was trimmed by 2 bases and the J gene end by 2 bases; junction bases not matched to a gene: 6. The CDR3 loop spans 17 amino acids. Germline V lookup: CDR1 SGHDN, CDR2 FVKESK. The CDR3 reads CASSQRTSGATYNEQFF. The CDR3 DNA reads as TGTGCCAGCAGCCAAAGGACTAGCGGAGCTACCTACAATGAGCAGTTCTTC.

The genes are TRBV15 and TRBJ1-3; D may be TRBD1 (5 bases). Germline loops: CDR1 LNHNV, CDR2 YYDKDF (reference sequence). The CDR3 is made up of 16 amino acids. V was trimmed by 4 bases and J by 0 bases, leaving 13 bases between them. CDR3 bases: TGTGCCACCAGCACTAGAAGACAGTACTCTGGAAACACCATATATTTT. Protein: CATSTRRQYSGNTIYF.

The CDR3 reads CASSPSLGGGDTSTDTQYF. Written as DNA, the CDR3 is TGTGCCAGCAGCCCGTCGCTTGGCGGGGGTGACACTAGCACAGATACGCAGTATTTT. The gene calls are TRBV7-9 and TRBJ2-3, with 7 bases lining up with TRBD2. The CDR3 is 19 amino acids. V was clipped by 5 bases and J by 0 bases; unmatched bases: 17. The germline V gene has CDR1 SEHNR and CDR2 FQNEAQ (reference sequence).

CDR3 sequence (DNA): TGTGCCAGCAGCCCTCGTCAGGGTCCCACTGAAGCTTTCTTT. This sequence encodes CASSPRQGPTEAFF. The V gene is TRBV7-2, the J gene TRBJ1-1, with D maybe TRBD1 (5 bases). The V and J ends lost 5 bases and 4 bases respectively, with 14 bases between them. CDR1 is SGHTA, CDR2 FQGNSA, per germline. The CDR3 consists of 14 residues.

The J gene is TRBJ2-3, the V gene TRBV2; 8 bases agree with TRBD2. Germline-derived CDR1 and CDR2 are SNHLY and FYNNEI. This CDR3 spans 14 amino acids. V dropped 6 bases and J dropped 2; count of bases not matched to a gene: 4. CDR3 region: CASRERGTTDTQYF. The CDR3 DNA reads TGTGCCAGCAGGGAGCGGGGGACCACAGATACGCAGTATTTT.

A single count supports this clone. The chain recombines TRBV4-3 with TRBJ1-1; no firm D call. The CDR3 extends over 17 amino acids. Between the trimmed V and J ends, which lost 4 bases and 3 bases, there was a span of 21 bases. CDR1 is LGHNA, CDR2 YSLEER, per germline. CDR3 nucleotide sequence: TGCGCCAGCAGCCTAGAGGTTCGGATTAATCGGGACACTGAAGCTTTCTTT. Protein sequence: CASSLEVRINRDTEAFF.

The sample holds a few counts of this clone. The V call is TRBV18, the J call TRBJ2-1; weak D call: TRBD1 (5 bases). The germline CDR1 and CDR2 sequences are KGHSH and LQKENI. V dropped 0 bases and J dropped 0 bases, with 12 bases sitting between them. The CDR3 runs to 17 residues. CDR3 sequence: CASSPPRGTSSYNEQFF. The CDR3 DNA sequence: TGTGCCAGCTCACCACCTAGGGGCACCAGCTCCTACAATGAGCAGTTCTTC.

The chain couples TRBV7-2 to TRBJ2-3, with D possibly TRBD1 on 5 matching bases. The CDR3 length is 12 residues. In germline, CDR1 is SGHTA, CDR2 FQGNSA. V lost 5 bases and J 5 bases, leaving 8 bases between the germline ends. CDR3 region: CASSPTGDTQYF. CDR3 nucleotides: TGTGCCAGCAGCCCTACAGGAGATACGCAGTATTTT.

This clone showed up just once. This sequence joins TRBV4-1 and TRBJ2-7; TRBD2 aligns across 7 bases. This CDR3 has 13 residues. Germline loops: CDR1 MGHRA, CDR2 YSYEKL. Trimming took 4 bases from V and 6 from J; bases not matched to a gene: 6. Here the CDR3 DNA reads TGCGCCAGCAGCCCCCTGGCTAGCGGCGAGCAGTACTTC. Residues: CASSPLASGEQYF.

V is TRBV11-2 and J is TRBJ2-3; possibly TRBD2 for D (5 bases). The CDR3 runs 12 residues. The germline gives CDR1 SGHAT, CDR2 FQNNGV. The V end was cut by 5 bases, the J end by 6 bases, with 9 bases between. The CDR3 DNA reads as TGTGCCAGCAGCCGCTGGAGGGATACGCAGTATTTT. Amino acids: CASSRWRDTQYF.

The chain links TRBV7-6 to TRBJ2-5; weak D call: TRBD1 (5 bases). Trimming left V 5 bases short and J 2 bases short, with 15 bases between. CDR1 SGHVS and CDR2 FNYEAQ come from the germline V gene. This CDR3 has 15 amino acids. In nucleotides, the CDR3 is TGTGCCAGCAGCACAGTGGCAGGGTCTCAAGAGACCCAGTACTTC. Residues: CASSTVAGSQETQYF. The complete variable domain, with remaining parts taken from reference TRBV7-6 and TRBJ2-5, reads GAGVSQSPRYKVTKRGQDVALRCDPISGHVSLYWYRQALGQGPEFLTYFNYEAQQDKSGLPNDRFSAERPEGSISTLTIQRTEQRDSAMYRCASSTVAGSQETQYFGPGTRLLVL.

The chain combines TRBV7-2 with TRBJ2-7; 7 bases align to TRBD2. The ends lost 6 bases at V and 7 bases at J; junction bases unmatched: 6. The CDR3 spans 12 residues. Germline CDR1 is SGHTA and CDR2 is FQGNSA. CDR3 bases: TGTGCCAGCAGGATGGGGGGGAGGGAGCAGTACTTC. Residues: CASRMGGREQYF.

V is TRBV27 and J is TRBJ2-7, with a possible D match to TRBD2 (6 bases). CDR3 length: 15 amino acids. CDR1 is MNHEY and CDR2 is SMNVEV in the germline V gene (reference sequence). Trimming removed 1 base from V and 0 bases from J, with 10 bases in between. For the CDR3, the DNA is TGTGCCAGCAGTTTATGGGGGGTGAGCTCCTACGAGCAGTACTTC. The encoded protein is CASSLWGVSSYEQYF.

The rearrangement joins TRBV6-5 to TRBJ1-1; D remains ambiguous. This CDR3 is built from 15 residues. The V gene lost 3 bases and the J gene lost 0 bases, with 11 bases spanning the gap. The germline CDR1 and CDR2 sequences are MNHEY and SVGAGI. CDR3 DNA: TGTGCCAGCAGTTATGGAGGAATCATGAACACTGAAGCTTTCTTT. Residues: CASSYGGIMNTEAFF.

This clone appeared once. The chain couples TRBV6-5 to TRBJ2-7; no clear D gene. This CDR3 has 14 residues. CDR1 MNHEY and CDR2 SVGAGI come from the germline V gene. The V gene lost 3 bases and the J gene lost 4 bases, with 13 bases spanning the gap. CDR3 nucleotide sequence: TGTGCCAGCAGTTATGGGCAGAATACTTACGAGCAGTACTTC. Translating gives CASSYGQNTYEQYF.

The chain combines TRBV7-2 with TRBJ2-1; 11 positions agree with TRBD1. With 0 bases clipped from V and 6 bases from J, the junction kept 4 bases outside the gene matches. There are 16 residues in the CDR3. The germline V gene has CDR1 SGHTA and CDR2 FQGNSA. The CDR3 sequence: CASSLALGQGANEQFF. DNA for the CDR3: TGTGCCAGCAGCTTAGCTTTAGGACAGGGGGCCAATGAGCAGTTCTTC. The full variable domain, in which reference TRBV7-2 and TRBJ2-1 provide the parts outside the CDR3, is GAGVSQSPSNKVTEKGKDVELRCDPISGHTALYWYRQSLGQGLEFLIYFQGNSAPDKSGLPSDRFSAERTGGSVSTLTIQRTQQEDSAVYLCASSLALGQGANEQFFGPGTRLTVL.

The CDR3 coding sequence is TGTGCCAGTAGTCTAATACGCAGCGGGGGGAGCTCCTACAATGAGCAGTTCTTC. Its protein is CASSLIRSGGSSYNEQFF. J is TRBJ2-1 and V is TRBV19; 9 bases align to TRBD2. CDR1 is LNHDA, CDR2 SQIVND, per germline (reference sequence). The J segment lost 0 bases and the V segment lost 5 bases, leaving 11 bases of the junction unmatched. This CDR3 has 18 amino acids.

The rearrangement links TRBV5-4 to TRBJ1-4; D not resolved. Germline V gene data show CDR1 as SGHNT and CDR2 as YYREEE (reference sequence). The CDR3 length is 14 residues. The V end was cut by 2 bases, the J end by 5 bases, with 10 bases between. This chain's CDR3 is CASSLTAENEKLFF. CDR3 DNA: TGTGCCAGCAGCTTAACTGCCGAGAATGAAAAACTGTTTTTT.

Only one count was recorded for this clone. The DNA for the CDR3 is TGTGCCAGCAGCCCATCAGGACTACCTTACGAGCAGTACTTC. Its translation is CASSPSGLPYEQYF. The chain couples TRBV11-2 to TRBJ2-7, with D possibly TRBD2 on 6 matching bases. In germline, CDR1 is SGHAT, CDR2 FQNNGV. The CDR3 spans 14 residues. V was trimmed by 5 bases and J by 4 bases, leaving 15 bases between them.

This clone showed up just a few times. The chain recombines TRBV7-2 with TRBJ2-3; D unresolved. The length of the CDR3 is 15 residues. Germline-derived CDR1 and CDR2 are SGHTA and FQGNSA. V was pared by 1 base and J by 3 bases, with 11 bases between. The CDR3 protein is CASSLDLSPTDTQYF. The CDR3, as DNA: TGTGCCAGCAGCTTAGACCTAAGTCCTACAGATACGCAGTATTTT.